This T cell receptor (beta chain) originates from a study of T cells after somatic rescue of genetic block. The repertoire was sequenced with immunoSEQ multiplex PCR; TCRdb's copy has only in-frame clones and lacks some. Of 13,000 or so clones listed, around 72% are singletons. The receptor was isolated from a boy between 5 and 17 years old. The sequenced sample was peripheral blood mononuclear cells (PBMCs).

CDR3 DNA sequence: TGTGCCAGCAGGGATCCGGGACCGCGCACAGATACGCAGTATTTT. Amino acid sequence: CASRDPGPRTDTQYF. The rearrangement joins TRBV6-5 to TRBJ2-3; D tentatively reads TRBD1 or TRBD2 (5 bases each). The CDR3 is 15 residues long. Trimming took 6 bases from V and 1 from J, leaving 14 bases between them. CDR1 and CDR2 from the germline V gene are MNHEY and SVGAGI.